This T cell receptor beta chain came from a study of blood T cells in healthy people across ages. Study-wide results and caveats: The diversity estimates, figures obtained from one million T cells, were considered underestimates. Versus aged donors, long-lived donors had higher diversity and more naive CD4+ cells.

The people who gave samples were healthy Caucasians from Russia, aged roughly 6 to 90. A note on this clonotype: Its antigen is as yet unknown.

Sample-barcoded 5' priming and a J-beta primer mix drove a second PCR of roughly 6 to 12 cycles. TCRdb re-called the 5' RACE reads through MiXCR, storing one row per CDR3 protein. The profile covers roughly 800,000 distinct CDR3 sequences, with approximately 24% appearing a single time and roughly 3.1% taken by the ten largest. A further study also used this sample, focusing on T cells of mothers and their children. That source notes: It was related mother-child pairs that showed slightly higher overlap than unrelated pairs, without reaching significance.

Sequencing input: blood. The receptor comes from a boy younger than 18 in good health.

The CDR3 reads CASNRGQGTGELFF. The CDR3 nucleotides read TGTGCCAGCAACCGGGGACAGGGGACCGGGGAGCTGTTTTTT. This sequence joins TRBV6-6 and TRBJ2-2; TRBD1 agrees at 10 bases. The CDR3 has 14 amino acids. V trimming: 7 bases; J trimming: 5 bases; junction bases outside the gene matches: 4. CDR1 MNHNY and CDR2 SVGAGI come from the germline V gene (reference sequence).